These 8 T cell receptor beta chains were sequenced from one sample in a study of T cells in Graves' hyperthyroidism and ophthalmopathy. The CDR3 regions of TCR beta were amplified from RNA transcripts. HTBI primers were the set used in a first-round RT-PCR of the TCR CDR3. TCRdb ran MiXCR on the multiplex PCR reads and lists one entry per CDR3 protein. This sample yields 480,000 or so distinct CDR3 sequences, of which approximately 15% are seen a single time; less than 20% belongs to the top ten. Specimen: blood. These receptor sequences come from a woman aged 18-35 years with Graves' hyperthyroidism.

CDR3 sequence: CASSYRGPEVEAFF. As DNA, the CDR3 is TGCGCCAGCAGCTACAGGGGGCCTGAAGTTGAAGCTTTCTTT. J is TRBJ1-1 and V is TRBV5-1; 9 bases fit TRBD1. Trimming cost V 3 bases and J 7 bases; bases outside gene matches: 7. Germline V gene sequence: CDR1 SGHRS, CDR2 YFSETQ. CDR3 length: 14 amino acids. Full variable domain (rest looked up from reference TRBV5-1 and TRBJ1-1): KAGVTQTPRYLIKTRGQQVTLSCSPISGHRSVSWYQQTPGQGLQFLFEYFSETQRNKGNFPGRFSGRQFSNSRSEMNVSTLELGDSALYLCASSYRGPEVEAFFGQGTRLTVV.

This clonotype was seen many times. The gene calls are TRBV7-2 and TRBJ1-6, with no clear D. Trimming took 5 bases from V and 7 from J, leaving 15 bases between them. The CDR3 length is 15 residues. The germline V gene has CDR1 SGHTA and CDR2 FQGNSA. CDR3 sequence: CASSLKAGINSPLHF. In DNA, the CDR3 is TGTGCCAGCAGCCTTAAGGCTGGGATCAATTCACCCCTCCACTTT.

This clonotype was recorded at least ten times. The CDR3 DNA sequence: TGTGCCAGCAGCCAAGTCTCCTCTGGGCCCCAGCATTTT. Translation: CASSQVSSGPQHF. The chain employs TRBV3-1 and TRBJ1-5; D is ambiguous. This CDR3 is built from 13 residues. Germline V lookup: CDR1 LGHDT, CDR2 YNNKEL (reference sequence). The V and J ends lost 1 base and 9 bases respectively, with 10 bases between them.

This clonotype appeared once. This could be a read error, since a much larger clone is one nucleotide away. V and J are TRBV10-1 and TRBJ2-3, with D tentatively TRBD2 (6 bases). The CDR3 covers 17 residues. The V gene's germline CDR1 is WNHNN and CDR2 SYGVQD (reference sequence). V shed 2 bases and J shed 4 bases, with 19 bases lying between them. CDR3 sequence reads: CASSEPSRGEDADTQYF. The DNA for the CDR3 is TGCGCCAGCAGTGAGCCGTCCCGCGGGGAGGACGCAGATACGCAGTATTTT.

The V gene is TRBV25-1, the J gene TRBJ1-6; the D gene is possibly TRBD1 (5 bases). V was clipped by 5 bases and J by 9 bases, with 14 bases between them. This CDR3 has 14 amino acids. Germline V gene lookup returns CDR1 MGHDK and CDR2 SYGVNS. In DNA form, the CDR3 reads TGTGCCAGCAGTCTCGACGGGGGGGGTTCACCCCTCCACTTT. This encodes CASSLDGGGSPLHF. The full variable domain, with the rest looked up from reference TRBV25-1 and TRBJ1-6, is EADIYQTPRYLVIGTGKKITLECSQTMGHDKMYWYQQDPGMELHLIHYSYGVNSTEKGDLSSESTVSRIRTEHFPLTLESARPSHTSQYLCASSLDGGGSPLHFGNGTRLTVT.

The chain has TRBV18 and TRBJ1-3, with D uncertain. Germline CDR1 and CDR2: KGHSH and LQKENI. The V end was cut by 2 bases, the J end by 0 bases, with 11 bases between. The CDR3 covers 16 residues. CDR3 DNA sequence: TGTGCCAGCTCACCAGGTCAAGCATACTCTGGAAACACCATATATTTT. Protein sequence: CASSPGQAYSGNTIYF.

Only a few counts were recorded for this clonotype. Here the CDR3 DNA reads TGTGCCACCAGCAGGAAATCGGGGGATACTAACTATGGCTACACCTTC. Residues: CATSRKSGDTNYGYTF. The gene calls are TRBV15 and TRBJ1-2; maybe TRBD1 (5 bases). V dropped 3 bases and J dropped 0 bases, with 14 bases sitting between them. Germline assignment: CDR1 LNHNV and CDR2 YYDKDF (reference sequence). This CDR3 is 16 amino acids long.

The gene calls are TRBV6-1 and TRBJ2-7; 13 nucleotides align to TRBD2. This CDR3 has 16 amino acids. V lost 6 bases and J lost 6; bases outside the gene matches: 11. Germline values: CDR1 MNHNS, CDR2 SASEGT. CDR3 coding DNA: TGTGCCAGCAGCTCCGCCGGGACTAGCGGGATCAGCGAGCAGTACGTC. The encoded protein is CASSSAGTSGISEQYV.